A selection of T cell receptor beta chains follows, all from one sample in a study of blood T cell repertoires in COVID-19. Some clones are missing from TCRdb's copy, which holds only in-frame ones; the method was immunoSEQ multiplex PCR. Of some 82,000 clones in the sample, about 83% are singletons; the top ten hold less than 40%. Sequencing used peripheral blood. Receptors originate from a man older than 75 with active or convalescent COVID-19. CDR3s include the opening cysteine and the closing phenylalanine or tryptophan. A D gene is named only where the DNA matches it firmly. For some rows the clone size is stated as once, few or many, or as a class when expanded; others skip it.

d_call | j_call | v_call | clone_size | cdr3_aa | cdr3_nt
TRBD1 | TRBJ1-6 | TRBV6-1 | NA | CASSETGDHSPLHF | TGTGCCAGCAGTGAGACAGGGGATCACTCACCCCTCCACTTT
NA | TRBJ2-5 | TRBV18 | NA | CASSPAGRGDGTQYF | TGTGCCAGCTCACCGGCGGGGCGAGGGGACGGGACCCAGTACTTC
NA | TRBJ2-5 | TRBV4-3 | NA | CASSQDQSQETQYF | TGCGCCAGCAGCCAAGACCAGTCTCAAGAGACCCAGTACTTC
TRBD2 | TRBJ2-1 | TRBV9 | NA | CASSVVATSGHNEQFF | TGTGCCAGCAGCGTAGTGGCGACTAGCGGGCACAATGAGCAGTTCTTC
NA | TRBJ1-2 | TRBV5-1 | NA | CASSLGGGVANYGYTF | TGCGCCAGCAGCTTGGGAGGGGGAGTAGCTAACTATGGCTACACCTTC
NA | TRBJ1-1 | TRBV5-4 | NA | CASSSTGMNTEAFF | TGTGCCAGCAGCTCTACAGGGATGAACACTGAAGCTTTCTTT
TRBD2 | TRBJ2-1 | TRBV25-1 | NA | CASSESRRGTKDEQFF | TGTGCCAGCAGTGAATCGAGGCGGGGGACTAAAGATGAGCAGTTCTTC
NA | TRBJ2-5 | TRBV28 | NA | CASSPEGTQYF | TGTGCCAGCAGTCCCGAGGGTACCCAGTACTTC
NA | TRBJ1-2 | TRBV27 | few | CASWGHKTDGYTF | TGTGCCAGTTGGGGGCACAAAACGGATGGCTACACCTTC
TRBD2 | TRBJ2-3 | TRBV5-4 | NA | CASSLVLAGTDTQYF | TGTGCCAGCAGCTTGGTACTAGCGGGGACAGATACGCAGTATTTT
NA | TRBJ2-4 | TRBV19 | once | CASSIDQGRIKNIQYF | TGTGCCAGTAGTATAGATCAGGGTCGTATCAAAAACATTCAGTACTTC